Each of the 14 T cell receptor beta chains below was sequenced from the same sample in a study of cytomegalovirus exposure and HLA in healthy donors (dated by TCRdb to 2016 to 2017). Library preparation used the immunoSEQ multiplex PCR assay. For the multiplex PCR, a mixture combining 60 forward primers for TCR Vbeta segments and 13 reverse primers for TCR Jbeta segments was used. TCRdb carries this immuneACCESS record with in-frame sequences only. Its versions omit some clonotypes, under half of them owing to an unresolved V gene in the studies checked, with the rest unexplained. Recorded for this sample are some 110,000 clones; around 84% of them occurred a single time. The ten largest clones add up to 1% to 1.5% of the sample. Material: PBMCs. The receptors shown here come from a man younger than 45 in good health and CMV-seronegative.

The chain uses TRBV11-2 and TRBJ2-5, with 10 nucleotides matching TRBD2. Germline CDR1 is SGHAT and CDR2 is FQNNGV. The ends lost 2 bases at V and 6 bases at J; junction bases unmatched: 12. The CDR3 is made up of 17 amino acids. The CDR3 here is CASSLHVLAGVRKTQYF. CDR3 DNA: TGTGCCAGCAGCTTACATGTGCTAGCGGGGGTCAGAAAGACCCAGTACTTC.

The chain uses TRBV2 and TRBJ2-7; 8 bases map to TRBD1. J gave up 2 bases and V 4 bases, and 4 bases lay outside the gene matches. Looked up from germline, CDR1 is SNHLY and CDR2 is FYNNEI. The CDR3 sequence is 14 residues long. The CDR3, as DNA: TGTGCCAGCAGTGTCCAGGGGGCCCCCTACGAGCAGTACTTC. It yields the protein CASSVQGAPYEQYF. Using reference TRBV2 and TRBJ2-7 for the parts outside the CDR3, the full variable domain is EPEVTQTPSHQVTQMGQEVILRCVPISNHLYFYWYRQILGQKVEFLVSFYNNEISEKSEIFDDQFSVERPDGSNFTLKIRSTKLEDSAMYFCASSVQGAPYEQYFGPGTRLTVT.

The chain has TRBV7-2 and TRBJ1-5; maybe TRBD1 (6 bases). Germline CDR1 is SGHTA and CDR2 is FQGNSA. This CDR3 has 16 residues. Trimming left V 1 base short and J 0 bases short, with 10 bases between. CDR3 region: CASSLEGQYSNQPQHF. Here the CDR3 DNA reads TGTGCCAGCAGCTTAGAGGGACAATATAGCAATCAGCCCCAGCATTTT. Full variable domain (rest looked up from reference TRBV7-2 and TRBJ1-5): GAGVSQSPSNKVTEKGKDVELRCDPISGHTALYWYRQSLGQGLEFLIYFQGNSAPDKSGLPSDRFSAERTGGSVSTLTIQRTQQEDSAVYLCASSLEGQYSNQPQHFGDGTRLSIL.

The table lists this clone with a few counts. The rearrangement uses TRBV25-1 and TRBJ1-6; TRBD1 is a possible D gene (6 bases). Germline V gives CDR1 MGHDK, CDR2 SYGVNS. CDR3 length: 13 amino acids. V lost 6 bases and J 6 bases, leaving 9 bases between the germline ends. The CDR3 coding sequence is TGTGCCAGCAGGGGCAGGGGTAATTCACCCCTCCACTTT. It specifies CASRGRGNSPLHF.

The chain uses TRBV28 and TRBJ2-7; possibly TRBD1 for D (6 bases). Trimming removed 7 bases at V and 5 bases at J, with 9 bases between. The germline V gene has CDR1 MDHEN and CDR2 SYDVKM. The CDR3 is 11 amino acids. The CDR3 spells CASTQGHEQYF. Written as DNA, the CDR3 is TGTGCCAGCACACAGGGTCACGAGCAGTACTTC.

The J gene is TRBJ2-1, the V gene TRBV7-8, with D perhaps TRBD1 (5 bases). V gave up 4 bases and J gave up 5 bases, with 12 bases separating them. From germline, CDR1 is SGHVS and CDR2 FQNEAQ. There are 14 residues in the CDR3. The CDR3 protein is CASSSGRQNNEQFF. The CDR3, as DNA: TGTGCCAGCAGCTCAGGGCGACAGAACAATGAGCAGTTCTTC.

V usage is TRBV18 and J usage is TRBJ2-7, with D perhaps TRBD1 (5 bases). CDR3 length: 14 amino acids. V was trimmed by 3 bases and J by 3 bases, leaving 12 bases between them. Per germline, CDR1 KGHSH and CDR2 LQKENI. As DNA, the CDR3 is TGTGCCAGCTCACCTAAAAGTAGGGGCTACGAGCAGTACTTC. It specifies CASSPKSRGYEQYF.

CDR3 region: CASSRTSGSSDTQYF. CDR3 DNA: TGTGCCAGCAGCCGGACTAGCGGGAGCTCAGATACGCAGTATTTT. The rearrangement links TRBV7-9 to TRBJ2-3; 13 bases fit TRBD2. Germline lookup yields CDR1 SEHNR and CDR2 FQNEAQ (reference sequence). The CDR3 length is 15 residues. After removal of 5 bases from V and 4 bases from J, the junction contained 3 bases not matched to a gene. The variable domain in full, with the rest retrieved from reference TRBV7-9 and TRBJ2-3, is DTGVSQNPRHKITKRGQNVTFRCDPISEHNRLYWYRQTLGQGPEFLTYFQNEAQLEKSRLLSDRFSAERPKGSFSTLEIQRTEQGDSAMYLCASSRTSGSSDTQYFGPGTRLTVL.

The J gene is TRBJ1-1, the V gene TRBV18, with unresolved D. The CDR3 sequence is 14 residues long. CDR1 and CDR2 (germline): KGHSH, LQKENI. Trimming took 3 bases from V and 5 from J, leaving 13 bases between them. The CDR3 DNA follows: TGTGCCAGCTCACCCGGGAGGGCGGAAACTGAAGCTTTCTTT. This encodes CASSPGRAETEAFF.

In its sample, this clone was seen once. The chain couples TRBV6-4 to TRBJ1-2, with TRBD1 matching over 10 bases. Germline V gene data show CDR1 as MRHNA and CDR2 as SNTAGT. This CDR3 has 14 residues. V lost 8 bases and J lost 2; bases outside the gene matches: 5. The chain's CDR3 is CASAPGQGNYGYTF. CDR3 coding DNA: TGTGCCAGCGCTCCGGGACAGGGGAACTATGGCTACACCTTC.

The chain recombines TRBV6-1 with TRBJ2-7, with 11 nucleotides matching TRBD2. CDR1 and CDR2 from the germline V gene are MNHNS and SASEGT. The CDR3 runs to 16 residues. With 3 bases clipped from V and 0 bases from J, the junction kept 4 bases outside the gene matches. The CDR3 is CASSDFLAGGSYEQYF. The CDR3, as DNA: TGTGCCAGCAGTGATTTTCTAGCGGGAGGCTCCTACGAGCAGTACTTC.

The J gene is TRBJ2-3, the V gene TRBV7-9; no firm D call. Germline V gene sequence: CDR1 SEHNR, CDR2 FQNEAQ (reference sequence). The length of the CDR3 is 15 residues. V was trimmed by 5 bases and J by 0 bases, leaving 12 bases between them. This chain's CDR3 is CASSPRFTSTDTQYF. DNA for the CDR3: TGTGCCAGCAGCCCCCGGTTTACTAGCACAGATACGCAGTATTTT.

The chain uses TRBV5-6 and TRBJ2-1; maybe TRBD1 (9 bases). This CDR3 is 17 amino acids long. V was shortened by 4 bases and J by 0 bases, with 17 bases between the two germline ends. Germline values: CDR1 SGHDT, CDR2 YYEEEE. This CDR3 reads CASSAGGQGFSYNEQFF. The DNA of the CDR3 is TGTGCCAGCAGCGCGGGGGGACAGGGATTCTCCTACAATGAGCAGTTCTTC.

This chain joins TRBV11-2 and TRBJ2-7; the match to TRBD2 covers 9 bases. Germline trimming cut 5 bases from V and 4 bases from J; bases unmatched to any gene: 12. This CDR3 has 16 residues. CDR1 and CDR2 from the germline V gene are SGHAT and FQNNGV. The CDR3 is CASSLYSGSNLYEQYF. The CDR3 DNA reads TGTGCCAGCAGCCTTTATAGCGGGAGCAATCTGTACGAGCAGTACTTC.